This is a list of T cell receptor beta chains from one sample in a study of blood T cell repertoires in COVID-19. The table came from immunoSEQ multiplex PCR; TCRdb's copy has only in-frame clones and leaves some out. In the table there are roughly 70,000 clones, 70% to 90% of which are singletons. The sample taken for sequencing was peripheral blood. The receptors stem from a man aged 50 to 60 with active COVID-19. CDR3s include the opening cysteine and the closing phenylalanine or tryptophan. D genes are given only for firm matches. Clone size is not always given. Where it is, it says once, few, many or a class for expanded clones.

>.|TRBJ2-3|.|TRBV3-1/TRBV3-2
CASRTTSDTQYF
TGTGCCAGCAGGACAACGTCAGATACGCAGTATTTT
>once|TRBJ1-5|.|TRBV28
CASSLLWEGEAQHF
TGTGCCAGCAGCCTACTTTGGGAGGGGGAAGCCCAGCATTTT
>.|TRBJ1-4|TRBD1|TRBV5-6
CASSRGQGAEKLFF
TGTGCCAGCAGCAGGGGACAGGGCGCCGAAAAACTGTTTTTT
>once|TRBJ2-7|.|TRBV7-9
CASSLLGLVDEQYF
TGTGCCAGCAGCTTACTGGGACTCGTCGACGAGCAGTACTTC
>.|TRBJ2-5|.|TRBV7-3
CASSPGHQETQYF
TGTGCCAGCAGCCCCGGACATCAAGAGACCCAGTACTTC
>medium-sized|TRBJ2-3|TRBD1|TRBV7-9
CASVRDRGQASMFSDTQYF
TGTGCCAGCGTCCGGGACAGGGGGCAGGCTAGCATGTTTTCAGATACGCAGTATTTT
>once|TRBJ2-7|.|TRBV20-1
CSLEDSYEQYF
TGCAGTCTTGAGGATTCCTACGAGCAGTACTTC
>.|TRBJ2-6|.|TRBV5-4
CASSSSRGRSGANVLTF
TGTGCCAGCAGCTCCTCCAGGGGACGCTCTGGGGCCAACGTCCTGACTTTC
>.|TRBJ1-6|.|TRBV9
CASSASVSSYNSPLHF
TGTGCCAGCAGCGCTAGCGTGAGCTCCTATAATTCACCCCTCCACTTT
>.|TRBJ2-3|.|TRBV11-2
CASSSPRYSPDTQYF
TGTGCCAGCAGCTCCCCCCGGTACTCCCCAGATACGCAGTATTTT
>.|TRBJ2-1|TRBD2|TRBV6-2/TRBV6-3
CASSYSTLAGVSNEQFF
TGTGCCAGCAGTTACTCGACGCTAGCGGGAGTGAGCAATGAGCAGTTCTTC
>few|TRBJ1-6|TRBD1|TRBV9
CASSGSPGGQGGSPLHF
TGTGCCAGCAGCGGGAGCCCCGGGGGACAGGGTGGTTCACCCCTCCACTTT
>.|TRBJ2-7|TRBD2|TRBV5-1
CASSPNPTSVAYEQYF
TGCGCCAGCAGCCCCAACCCGACTAGCGTAGCCTACGAGCAGTACTTC
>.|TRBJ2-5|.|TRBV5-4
CASSFVDQETQYF
TGTGCCAGCAGCTTCGTAGACCAAGAGACCCAGTACTTC
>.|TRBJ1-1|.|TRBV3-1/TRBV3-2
CASSQEGTLNTEAFF
TGTGCCAGCAGCCAAGAGGGCACACTGAACACTGAAGCTTTCTTT
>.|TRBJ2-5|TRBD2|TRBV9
CASSLSSGRETQYF
TGTGCCAGCAGCCTTTCTAGCGGGAGGGAGACCCAGTACTTC
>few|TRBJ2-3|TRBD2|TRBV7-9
CASSPGLAGLTQYF
TGTGCCAGCAGCCCGGGACTAGCGGGTCTTACGCAGTATTTT
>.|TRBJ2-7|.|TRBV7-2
CASSYDYRVEQYF
TGTGCCAGCAGCTACGATTACAGGGTCGAGCAGTACTTC
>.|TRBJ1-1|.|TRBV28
CASSFPQGTEAFF
TGTGCCAGCAGTTTCCCCCAGGGAACTGAAGCTTTCTTT
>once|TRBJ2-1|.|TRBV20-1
CSASISGQYYNEQFF
TGCAGTGCTAGTATCTCGGGACAATACTACAATGAGCAGTTCTTC
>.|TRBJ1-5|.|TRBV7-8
CASSLEVQAFNQPQHF
TGTGCCAGCAGCTTAGAAGTCCAGGCCTTCAATCAGCCCCAGCATTTT
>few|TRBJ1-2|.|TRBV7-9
CASRPDIYGYTF
TGTGCCAGCAGACCCGACATCTATGGCTACACCTTC
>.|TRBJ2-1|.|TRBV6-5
CASRTLGAYEQFF
TGTGCCAGCAGGACCTTAGGGGCTTACGAGCAGTTCTTC
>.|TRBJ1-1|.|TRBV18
CASSPLRAGSNTEAFF
TGTGCCAGCTCACCCCTCCGGGCAGGGTCGAACACTGAAGCTTTCTTT
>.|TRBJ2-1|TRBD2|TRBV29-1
CSTTGTTLGGEQFF
TGCAGCACCACCGGGACTACCCTAGGCGGTGAGCAGTTCTTC
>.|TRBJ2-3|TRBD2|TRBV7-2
CASALTSGRDTQYF
TGTGCCAGCGCCCTGACTAGCGGTCGAGATACGCAGTATTTT
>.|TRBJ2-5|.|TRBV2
CASSVTRDQETQYF
TGTGCCAGCAGTGTAACCAGGGACCAAGAGACCCAGTACTTC
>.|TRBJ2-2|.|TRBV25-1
CASSDLITGELFF
TGTGCCAGCAGTGACCTTATTACCGGGGAGCTGTTTTTT
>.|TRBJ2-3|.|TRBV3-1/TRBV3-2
CASSQGFEGSDTQYF
TGTGCCAGCAGCCAAGGGTTCGAGGGCTCGGATACGCAGTATTTT
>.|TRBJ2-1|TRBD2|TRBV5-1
CASGLVGDNEQFF
TGCGCCAGCGGACTAGTAGGCGACAATGAGCAGTTCTTC
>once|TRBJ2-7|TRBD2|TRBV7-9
CASTPSGGYEQYF
TGTGCCAGCACCCCTAGCGGGGGCTACGAGCAGTACTTC
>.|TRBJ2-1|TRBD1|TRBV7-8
CASSLARDSYEQFF
TGTGCCAGCAGCTTAGCCCGGGACAGCTATGAGCAGTTCTTC
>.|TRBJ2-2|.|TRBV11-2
CASSLAGIRTGELFF
TGTGCCAGCAGCTTAGCGGGTATTCGCACCGGGGAGCTGTTTTTT
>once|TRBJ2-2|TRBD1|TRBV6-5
CASRLGQGPGELFF
TGTGCCAGCAGGCTAGGACAGGGGCCCGGGGAGCTGTTTTTT
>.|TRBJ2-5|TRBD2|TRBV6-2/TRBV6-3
CASSSGSGGLKETQYF
TGTGCCAGCAGTTCGGGGAGCGGGGGCCTCAAAGAGACCCAGTACTTC
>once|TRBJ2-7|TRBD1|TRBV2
CASNDGTGSYEQYF
TGTGCCAGCAACGACGGGACAGGTTCCTACGAGCAGTACTTC
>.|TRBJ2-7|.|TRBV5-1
CASSLGPREVYEQYF
TGCGCCAGCAGCTTAGGTCCGAGGGAGGTCTACGAGCAGTACTTC
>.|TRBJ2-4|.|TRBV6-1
CASSEYVKGVKNIQYF
TGTGCCAGCAGTGAATACGTGAAGGGGGTCAAAAACATTCAGTACTTC
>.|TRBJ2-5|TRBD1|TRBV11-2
CASSFSTGGEETQYF
TGTGCCAGCAGCTTCTCGACAGGGGGCGAAGAGACCCAGTACTTC
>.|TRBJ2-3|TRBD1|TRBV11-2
CASSLAGGNTDTQYF
TGTGCCAGCAGCTTGGCAGGGGGAAACACAGATACGCAGTATTTT
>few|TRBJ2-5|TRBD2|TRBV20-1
CSASAPGLAVQETQYF
TGCAGTGCTAGTGCACCGGGACTAGCGGTCCAAGAGACCCAGTACTTC
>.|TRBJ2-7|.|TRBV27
CASSLRRGSYEQYF
TGTGCCAGCAGTTTAAGACGCGGTTCCTACGAGCAGTACTTC
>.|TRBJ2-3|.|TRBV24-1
CATSEGEVGTDTQYF
TGTGCCACCAGTGAAGGGGAGGTAGGGACAGATACGCAGTATTTT
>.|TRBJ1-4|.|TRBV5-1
CASSLSQGNEKLFF
TGCGCCAGCAGCTTGTCTCAGGGGAATGAAAAACTGTTTTTT